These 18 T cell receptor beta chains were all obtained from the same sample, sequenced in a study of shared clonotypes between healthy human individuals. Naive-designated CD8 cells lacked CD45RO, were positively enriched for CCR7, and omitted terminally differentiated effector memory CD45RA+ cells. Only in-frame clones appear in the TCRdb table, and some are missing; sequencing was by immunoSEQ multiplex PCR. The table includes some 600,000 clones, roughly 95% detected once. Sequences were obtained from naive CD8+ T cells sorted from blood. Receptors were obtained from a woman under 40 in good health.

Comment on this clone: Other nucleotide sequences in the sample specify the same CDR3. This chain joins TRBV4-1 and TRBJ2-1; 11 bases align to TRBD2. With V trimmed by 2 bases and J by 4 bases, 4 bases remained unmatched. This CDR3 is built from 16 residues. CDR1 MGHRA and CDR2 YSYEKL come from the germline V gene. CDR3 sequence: CASSQPGTSGYNEQFF. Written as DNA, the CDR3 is TGCGCCAGCAGCCAACCCGGGACTAGCGGTTACAATGAGCAGTTCTTC.

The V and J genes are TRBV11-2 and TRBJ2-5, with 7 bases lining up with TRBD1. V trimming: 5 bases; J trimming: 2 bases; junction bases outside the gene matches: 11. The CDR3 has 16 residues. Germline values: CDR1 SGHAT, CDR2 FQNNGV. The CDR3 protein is CASSPFTGTAQETQYF. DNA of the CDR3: TGTGCCAGCAGCCCCTTTACCGGGACAGCACAAGAGACCCAGTACTTC.

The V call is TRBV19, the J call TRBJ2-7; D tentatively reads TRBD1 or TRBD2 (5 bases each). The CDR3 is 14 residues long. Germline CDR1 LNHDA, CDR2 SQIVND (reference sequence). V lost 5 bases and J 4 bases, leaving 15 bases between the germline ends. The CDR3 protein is CASSPRDPHYEQYF. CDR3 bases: TGTGCCAGTAGTCCCCGGGACCCCCATTACGAGCAGTACTTC.

The CDR3, as DNA: TGTGCCAGCAGTTGGCGGACAGACGATAACTATGGCTACACCTTC. Protein sequence: CASSWRTDDNYGYTF. The rearrangement joins TRBV28 to TRBJ1-2, with D maybe TRBD1 (6 bases). Trimming removed 4 bases at V and 1 base at J, with 13 bases between. CDR1 and CDR2 from the germline V gene are MDHEN and SYDVKM. The CDR3 consists of 15 residues.

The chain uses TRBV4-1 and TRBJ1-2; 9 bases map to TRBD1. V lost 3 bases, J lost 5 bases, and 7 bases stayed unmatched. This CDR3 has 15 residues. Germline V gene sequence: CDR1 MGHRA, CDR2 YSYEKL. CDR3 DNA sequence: TGCGCCAGCAGCCACTCCGGGACAGGGAGGTATGGCTACACCTTC. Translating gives CASSHSGTGRYGYTF.

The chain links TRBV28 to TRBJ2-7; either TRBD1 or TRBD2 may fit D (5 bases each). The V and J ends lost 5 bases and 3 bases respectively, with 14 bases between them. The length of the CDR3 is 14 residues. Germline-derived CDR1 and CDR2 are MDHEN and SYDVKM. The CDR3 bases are TGTGCCAGCAGTACAGCCGGGACCGACTACGAGCAGTACTTC. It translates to CASSTAGTDYEQYF. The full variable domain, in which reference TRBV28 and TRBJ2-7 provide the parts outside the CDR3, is DVKVTQSSRYLVKRTGEKVFLECVQDMDHENMFWYRQDPGLGLRLIYFSYDVKMKEKGDIPEGYSVSREKKERFSLILESASTNQTSMYLCASSTAGTDYEQYFGPGTRLTVT.

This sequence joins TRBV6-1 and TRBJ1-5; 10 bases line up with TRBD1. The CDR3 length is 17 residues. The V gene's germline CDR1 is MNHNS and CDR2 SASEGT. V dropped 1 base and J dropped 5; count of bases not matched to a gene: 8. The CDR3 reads CASSEVYWTGGDQPQHF. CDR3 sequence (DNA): TGTGCCAGCAGTGAAGTGTATTGGACAGGGGGGGATCAGCCCCAGCATTTT.

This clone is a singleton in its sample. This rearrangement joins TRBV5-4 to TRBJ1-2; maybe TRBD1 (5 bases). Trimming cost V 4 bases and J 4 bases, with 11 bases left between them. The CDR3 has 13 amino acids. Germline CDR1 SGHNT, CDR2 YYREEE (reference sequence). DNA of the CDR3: TGTGCCAGCAGCCCAACAGGATTCTATGGCTACACCTTC. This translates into CASSPTGFYGYTF.

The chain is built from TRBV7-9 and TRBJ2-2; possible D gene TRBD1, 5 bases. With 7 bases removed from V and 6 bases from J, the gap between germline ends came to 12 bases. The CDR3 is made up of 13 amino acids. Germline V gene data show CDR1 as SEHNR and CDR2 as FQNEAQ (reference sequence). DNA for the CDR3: TGTGCCAGCATCACACAGGTCCCCGGGGAGCTGTTTTTT. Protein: CASITQVPGELFF.

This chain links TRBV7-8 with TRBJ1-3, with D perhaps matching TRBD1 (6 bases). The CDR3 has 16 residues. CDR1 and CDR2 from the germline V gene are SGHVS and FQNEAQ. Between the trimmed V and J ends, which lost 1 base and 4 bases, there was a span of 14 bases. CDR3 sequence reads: CASSLVFSGTGNTIYF. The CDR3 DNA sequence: TGTGCCAGCAGCTTAGTTTTCTCGGGGACAGGAAACACCATATATTTT.

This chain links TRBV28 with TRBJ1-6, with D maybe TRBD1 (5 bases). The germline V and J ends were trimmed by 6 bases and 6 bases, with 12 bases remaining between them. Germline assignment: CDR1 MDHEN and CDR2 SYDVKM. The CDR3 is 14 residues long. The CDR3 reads CASRPQGGNSPLHF. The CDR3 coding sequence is TGTGCCAGCAGGCCTCAGGGAGGTAATTCACCCCTCCACTTT.

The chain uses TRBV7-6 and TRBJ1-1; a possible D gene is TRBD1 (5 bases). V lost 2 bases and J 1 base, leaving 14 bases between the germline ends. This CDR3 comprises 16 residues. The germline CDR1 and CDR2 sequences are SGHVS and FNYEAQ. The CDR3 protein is CASSLRGARGNTEAFF. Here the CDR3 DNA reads TGTGCCAGCAGCTTACGTGGGGCGAGGGGGAACACTGAAGCTTTCTTT.

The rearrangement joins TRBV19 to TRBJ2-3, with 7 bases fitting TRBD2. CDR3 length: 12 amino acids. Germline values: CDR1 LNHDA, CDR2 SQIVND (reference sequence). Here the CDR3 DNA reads TGTGCTACGGGAGGCCCCACAGATACGCAGTATTTT. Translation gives CATGGPTDTQYF.

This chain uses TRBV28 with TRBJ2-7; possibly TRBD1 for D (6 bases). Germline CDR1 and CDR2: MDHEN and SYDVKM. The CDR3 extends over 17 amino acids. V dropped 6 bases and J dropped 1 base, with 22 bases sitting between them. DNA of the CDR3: TGTGCCAGCAGCGAGAGACCCAGGGGACGGCGGTCCTACGAGCAGTACTTC. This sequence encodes CASSERPRGRRSYEQYF.

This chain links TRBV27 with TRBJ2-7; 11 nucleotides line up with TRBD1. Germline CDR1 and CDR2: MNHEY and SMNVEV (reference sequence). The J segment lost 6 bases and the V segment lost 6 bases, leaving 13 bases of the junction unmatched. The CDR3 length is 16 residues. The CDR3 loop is CASSLVLGQGAGEQYF. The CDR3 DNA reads TGTGCCAGCAGCTTGGTTCTCGGACAGGGGGCAGGCGAGCAGTACTTC.

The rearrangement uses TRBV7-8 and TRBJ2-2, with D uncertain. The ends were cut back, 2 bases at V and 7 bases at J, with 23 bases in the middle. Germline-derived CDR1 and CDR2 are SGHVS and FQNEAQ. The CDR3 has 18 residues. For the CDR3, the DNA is TGTGCCAGCAGCTTATACGTGGGCGCGTTTTCTAGTAACGGGGAGCTGTTTTTT. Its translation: CASSLYVGAFSSNGELFF. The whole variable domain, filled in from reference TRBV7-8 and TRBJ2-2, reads GAGVSQSPRYKVAKRGQDVALRCDPISGHVSLFWYQQALGQGPEFLTYFQNEAQLDKSGLPSDRFFAERPEGSVSTLKIQRTQQEDSAVYLCASSLYVGAFSSNGELFFGEGSRLTVL.

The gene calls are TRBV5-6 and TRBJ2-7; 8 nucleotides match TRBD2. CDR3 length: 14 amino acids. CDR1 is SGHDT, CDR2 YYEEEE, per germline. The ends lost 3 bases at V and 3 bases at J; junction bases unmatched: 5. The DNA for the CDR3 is TGTGCCAGCAGCTATAGACTAGCGTACTACGAGCAGTACTTC. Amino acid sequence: CASSYRLAYYEQYF.

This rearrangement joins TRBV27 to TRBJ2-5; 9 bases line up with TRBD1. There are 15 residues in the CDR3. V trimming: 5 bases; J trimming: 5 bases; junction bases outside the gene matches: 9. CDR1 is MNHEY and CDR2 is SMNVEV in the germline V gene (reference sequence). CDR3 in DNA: TGTGCCAGCAGTCAGGACGGACAGGGGTTGGAGACCCAGTACTTC. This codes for CASSQDGQGLETQYF.